This T cell receptor (beta chain) was identified during a study of cytomegalovirus exposure and HLA in healthy donors. Regarding this clone: Its antigen is not known.

Donors likely had unrecorded immune exposures despite being nominally healthy when sampled. A multiplex PCR was run with 60 Vbeta primers and 13 Jbeta primers. Profiling relied on immunoSEQ multiplex PCR, and the TCRdb table lists in-frame clones only, not all of them. The table shows roughly 220,000 clones, with roughly 80% occurring only once. Study observations and caveats: V- and J-gene trimming of TCR beta was linked (in a later analysis) to a missense DCLRE1C variant.

Trimming took 4 bases from V and 2 from J, leaving 13 bases between them. The CDR3 length is 14 residues. Germline CDR1 reads SGHRS; CDR2 reads YFSETQ. The chain joins TRBV5-1 to TRBJ2-7; D possibly corresponds to TRBD1 (6 bases). Input material: PBMCs. The sequence was obtained from a middle-aged woman in good health and CMV-seronegative. CDR3 bases: TGCGCCAGCAGCGATCCCGGGACACCCTACGAGCAGTACTTC. Protein product: CASSDPGTPYEQYF.